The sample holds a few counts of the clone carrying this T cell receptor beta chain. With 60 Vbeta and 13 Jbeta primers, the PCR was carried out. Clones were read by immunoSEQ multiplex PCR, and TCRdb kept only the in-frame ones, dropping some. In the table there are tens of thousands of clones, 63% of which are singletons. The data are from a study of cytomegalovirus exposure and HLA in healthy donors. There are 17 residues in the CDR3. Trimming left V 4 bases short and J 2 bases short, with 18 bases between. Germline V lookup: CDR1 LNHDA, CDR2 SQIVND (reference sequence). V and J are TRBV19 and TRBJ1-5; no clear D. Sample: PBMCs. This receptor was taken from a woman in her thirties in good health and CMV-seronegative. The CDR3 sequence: CASSTRTAPRGNQPQHF. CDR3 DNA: TGTGCCAGTAGTACCCGGACCGCCCCGAGGGGCAATCAGCCCCAGCATTTT.